Listed here is a single T cell receptor (beta chain). Its specificity is unknown. The sample is drawn from a study of long-term antiretroviral therapy in people with HIV. Overall study findings and caveats: Controls exceeded HIV repertoires in CDR3 length range. Across all time points, the repertoire was dominated by clones that expanded before ART.

Every specimen provided roughly 0.95-11 million cryopreserved PBMC before DNA extraction took place. A v3.0 immunoSEQ assay was performed at survey level. The assay was immunoSEQ multiplex PCR, and TCRdb's table has in-frame clones only and misses some. The table has tens of thousands of clones, approximately 95% seen once. This specimen consisted of unsorted PBMCs, obtained 7.6 years after starting antiretroviral therapy. This receptor was taken from a woman aged 40 to 50 with HIV.

CDR3: CASSIGPNSPLHF. DNA of the CDR3: TGTGCCAGTAGTATAGGACCTAATTCACCCCTCCACTTT. This chain uses TRBV19 with TRBJ1-6; D is unresolved. The CDR3 totals 13 residues. Germline assignment: CDR1 LNHDA and CDR2 SQIVND (reference sequence). The V end was cut by 1 base, the J end by 6 bases, with 4 bases between.